Below, one T cell receptor beta chain is given with its context. This record belongs to a study of OX40 agonist ivuxolimab in advanced cancers. Study-wide background: Three patients, one with hepatocellular carcinoma and two with cutaneous melanoma, achieved partial responses.

Here immunoSEQ multiplex PCR was the method, and the copy in TCRdb shows in-frame clones only, minus some. Of roughly 70,000 clones detected, roughly 85% appear once; the ten largest clones hold about 8.2%. Patients were ineligible given autoimmune disease history or systemic immunosuppression. The V and J ends lost 6 bases and 4 bases respectively, with 15 bases between them. The CDR3 has 14 amino acids. CDR1 is LGHNT and CDR2 is FRNRAP in the germline V gene. The sequence derives from an adult with an advanced solid tumor such as melanoma, head and neck, liver or kidney cancer. The J gene is TRBJ1-1, the V gene TRBV12-5; D may be TRBD1 (5 bases). Sequencing was performed on CD4+ or CD8+ T cells sorted from blood, taken in a trial of the OX40 agonist ivuxolimab. DNA of the CDR3: TGTGCTAGTGGATGGAGGGGTGAGGGCACTGAAGCTTTCTTT. Amino acid sequence: CASGWRGEGTEAFF.